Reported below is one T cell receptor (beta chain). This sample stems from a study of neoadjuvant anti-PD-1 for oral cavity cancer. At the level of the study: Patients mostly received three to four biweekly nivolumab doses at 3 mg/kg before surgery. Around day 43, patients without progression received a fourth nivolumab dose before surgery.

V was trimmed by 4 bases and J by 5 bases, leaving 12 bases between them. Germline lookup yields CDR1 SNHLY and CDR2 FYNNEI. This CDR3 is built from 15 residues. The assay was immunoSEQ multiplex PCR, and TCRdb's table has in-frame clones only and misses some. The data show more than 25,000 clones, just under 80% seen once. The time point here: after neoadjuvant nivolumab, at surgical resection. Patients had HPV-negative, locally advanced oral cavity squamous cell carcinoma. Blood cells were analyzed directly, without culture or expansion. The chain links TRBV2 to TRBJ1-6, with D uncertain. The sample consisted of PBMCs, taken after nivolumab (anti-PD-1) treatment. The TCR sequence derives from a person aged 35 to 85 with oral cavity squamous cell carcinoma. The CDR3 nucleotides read TGTGCCAGCAGTGGAGTTAACCTTAATAATTCACCCCTCCACTTT. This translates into CASSGVNLNNSPLHF.